This TCR beta chain was documented in a study of T cell repertoires in cytomegalovirus infection. About the research overall: CMV infection plus the matching HLA type was flagged by public TCR beta signatures.

The ends lost 7 bases at V and 0 bases at J; junction bases unmatched: 9. Germline loops: CDR1 GTSNPN, CDR2 SVGIG (reference sequence). This CDR3 is 14 amino acids long. Using its own MiXCR run on the reads, TCRdb lists one record per CDR3 protein. The sample lists approximately 89,000 distinct CDR3 sequences, approximately 32% occurring once. This clonotype was recorded at least ten times. The antigen remains unidentified. The origin of this receptor is a human donor in good health (CMV status not recorded). Some clones in this sample may be carry-over from other donors' samples. The sequenced sample was CD8+ T cells from cultured PBMCs, obtained from culture after CMV antigen stimulation. The chain couples TRBV30 to TRBJ2-7; 7 nucleotides agree with TRBD1. Here the CDR3 DNA reads TGTGCCTCAGACAGGGCCCACAGCTCCTACGAGCAGTACTTC. Translating gives CASDRAHSSYEQYF.